Below, 8 T cell receptor beta chains from the same sample are listed, as sequenced in a study of blood T cell repertoires in COVID-19. Repertoires were generated with immunoSEQ multiplex PCR, while TCRdb's copy carries only in-frame clones and drops some. The table has some 250,000 clones, 70% to 90% seen once. Sequencing used PBMCs or T cells enriched from blood (not recorded which). These receptors originate from a woman in her forties or fifties who had recovered from COVID-19.

This rearrangement joins TRBV14 to TRBJ2-1; 9 bases are a match to TRBD2. Germline values: CDR1 SGHDN, CDR2 FVKESK. This CDR3 comprises 14 residues. V dropped 2 bases and J dropped 15; count of bases not matched to a gene: 11. In nucleotides, the CDR3 is TGTGCCAGCAGCCAAAGTAGCGGGAGAATGGGGCGGTTCTTC. Its protein product is CASSQSSGRMGRFF. Supplemented by reference TRBV14 and TRBJ2-1, the full variable domain reads EAGVTQFPSHSVIEKGQTVTLRCDPISGHDNLYWYRRVMGKEIKFLLHFVKESKQDESGMPNNRFLAERTGGTYSTLKVQPAELEDSGVYFCASSQSSGRMGRFFGPGTRLTVL.

The chain is built from TRBV3-1 (or the pseudogene TRBV3-2) and TRBJ1-2; D is perhaps TRBD1 (6 bases). The CDR3 consists of 15 residues. Trimming shortened V by 4 bases and J by 0 bases, and 12 bases separated the two germline ends. From germline, CDR1 is LGHDT and CDR2 YNNKEL (reference sequence). The CDR3 reads CASSLGQRANYGYTF. CDR3 nucleotides: TGTGCCAGCAGCCTAGGACAGCGTGCTAACTATGGCTACACCTTC.

This chain links TRBV11-3 with TRBJ2-3, with 13 bases lining up with TRBD2. V lost 1 base and J lost 6; bases outside the gene matches: 4. This CDR3 has 16 amino acids. Germline V gives CDR1 SGHNT, CDR2 YENEEA. The CDR3 is CASSLGGLAGVDTQYF. In DNA form, the CDR3 reads TGTGCCAGCAGCTTAGGTGGACTAGCGGGAGTCGATACGCAGTATTTT.

This clone was counted between two and nine times. The chain carries TRBV5-6 and TRBJ1-2, with 7 positions matching TRBD1. V gave up 2 bases and J gave up 4 bases; unmatched junction bases: 5. The CDR3 extends over 14 amino acids. Per germline, CDR1 SGHDT and CDR2 YYEEEE. CDR3 amino acids: CASSFGTASYGYTF. CDR3 nucleotides: TGTGCCAGCAGCTTCGGGACAGCCAGCTATGGCTACACCTTC.

The gene calls are TRBV5-1 and TRBJ2-5; D possibly corresponds to TRBD2 (5 bases). The CDR3 runs to 16 residues. Between the trimmed V and J ends, which lost 4 bases and 2 bases, there was a span of 18 bases. The V gene's germline CDR1 is SGHRS and CDR2 YFSETQ. CDR3: CASSGGGAAIQETQYF. The CDR3 coding sequence is TGCGCCAGCAGCGGAGGAGGAGCGGCCATACAAGAGACCCAGTACTTC.

The CDR3 DNA reads as TGTGCCTGGAACCCGCGGTTAGATACGCAGTATTTT. Amino acids: CAWNPRLDTQYF. The J gene is TRBJ2-3, the V gene TRBV30; D not resolved. The germline gives CDR1 GTSNPN, CDR2 SVGIG (reference sequence). V lost 4 bases to trimming and J lost 5 bases, with 10 bases between them. The length of the CDR3 is 12 residues.

The chain joins TRBV7-8 to TRBJ2-3; TRBD1 might be the D (6 bases). Germline loops: CDR1 SGHVS, CDR2 FQNEAQ. The CDR3 has 14 residues. V lost 1 base and J lost 5, with 10 bases in between. In DNA form, the CDR3 reads TGTGCCAGCAGCTTAGACAGGGCCGGAGATACGCAGTATTTT. Protein sequence: CASSLDRAGDTQYF.

V is TRBV4-2 and J is TRBJ2-5; 8 nucleotides match TRBD1. CDR1 LGHNA and CDR2 YNFKEQ come from the germline V gene. This CDR3 comprises 16 residues. The V and J ends lost 1 base and 1 base, in that order; junction bases with no gene match: 5. As DNA, the CDR3 is TGTGCCAGCAGCCAAGGAGGCACAGGGGGCCAAGAGACCCAGTACTTC. This encodes CASSQGGTGGQETQYF.